The 23 T cell receptor beta chains below all came from one sample that was sequenced in a study of follicular helper T cells after annual influenza vaccination (TCRdb year 2017). The receptor library was made with the immunoSEQ multiplex PCR assay. TCRdb's version of the immuneACCESS table is confined to in-frame rearrangements and falls short of the full clone set. An unresolved V gene accounts for under half of the shortfall where checked; the remainder is of unknown origin. For this sample there are 7,500 to 10,000 clones; more than 65% appear just once. The ten top clones hold about 3.4% of the sample. This sample's time point label indicates: 2014-2015 season, pre-vaccination. Sequencing was performed on CXCR5+ CD38- circulating T follicular helper cells from blood, taken on the day of influenza vaccination. This sample's cell subset or site label indicates: circulating Tfh, non-naive CD4+CXCR5+PD-1+ (ICOS+CD38+ or ICOS-CD38-). The receptors were gathered from an adult who received the influenza vaccine.

V and J are TRBV9 and TRBJ2-5; no definite D call. CDR1 is SGDLS and CDR2 is YYNGEE in the germline V gene. Trimming took off 0 bases at V and 7 bases at J, with 13 bases between the two ends. The CDR3 totals 14 residues. The CDR3 coding sequence is TGTGCCAGCAGCGTAGGTGACCCCAAGGGGACCCAGTACTTC. It yields the protein CASSVGDPKGTQYF.

This clone was counted between two and nine times. The V gene is TRBV11-2, the J gene TRBJ1-4, with 7 bases fitting TRBD1. The CDR3 extends over 16 amino acids. Looked up from germline, CDR1 is SGHAT and CDR2 is FQNNGV. The junction had 11 bases not matched to a gene; V was cut back by 3 bases and J by 7 bases. This CDR3 reads CASSLASGTAGEKLFF. The CDR3 DNA reads as TGTGCCAGCAGCTTGGCCAGCGGGACAGCCGGTGAAAAACTGTTTTTT.

The chain uses TRBV19 and TRBJ1-1, with 7 positions matching TRBD1. There are 15 residues in the CDR3. The ends lost 5 bases at V and 3 bases at J; junction bases unmatched: 9. Per germline, CDR1 LNHDA and CDR2 SQIVND (reference sequence). The CDR3 DNA follows: TGTGCCAGTAGTCAGGGCGGGGACAGCCACACTGAAGCTTTCTTT. As protein: CASSQGGDSHTEAFF.

V gene TRBV6-1 combines with J gene TRBJ1-6; 7 bases are shared with TRBD1. Per the germline V gene, CDR1 is MNHNS and CDR2 is SASEGT. Trimming at V came to 7 bases and at J to 10 bases, leaving 7 bases not matched to a gene. The CDR3 covers 13 residues. CDR3 region: CASTNRGQSPLHF. The CDR3 nucleotides read TGTGCCAGCACGAACAGGGGTCAATCACCCCTCCACTTT.

The rearrangement links TRBV29-1 to TRBJ1-2, with TRBD1 as a possible D gene (5 bases). The CDR3 runs to 13 residues. Between the trimmed V and J ends, which lost 6 bases and 4 bases, there was a span of 15 bases. Germline-derived CDR1 and CDR2 are SQVTM and ANQGSEA. The CDR3 DNA is TGCAGCGTGGGGGGAGGAGTGGCCTATGGCTACACCTTC. Translation: CSVGGGVAYGYTF.

This chain connects TRBV4-1 to TRBJ2-2, with 9 bases lining up with TRBD2. The V gene end was trimmed by 5 bases and the J gene end by 4 bases; junction bases not matched to a gene: 17. The CDR3 covers 19 residues. CDR1 and CDR2 from the germline V gene are MGHRA and YSYEKL. CDR3 loop: CASSGFIRPAGGLTGELFF. In nucleotides, the CDR3 is TGCGCCAGCAGCGGATTTATAAGGCCAGCGGGGGGCCTCACCGGGGAGCTGTTTTTT.

V and J are TRBV9 and TRBJ2-2; 8 bases fit TRBD1. The CDR3 covers 16 residues. In germline, CDR1 is SGDLS, CDR2 YYNGEE. V shed 4 bases, J shed 5 bases, and the junction held 10 bases outside the gene matches. The CDR3 bases are TGTGCCAGCAGCCTCGTCCCAGGACAGGGTACCGGGGAGCTGTTTTTT. Amino acid sequence: CASSLVPGQGTGELFF.

The V gene is TRBV2, the J gene TRBJ1-4; weak D call: TRBD1 (5 bases). This CDR3 spans 13 amino acids. V was cut by 6 bases and J by 7 bases, with 12 bases left in between. Germline V gene lookup returns CDR1 SNHLY and CDR2 FYNNEI. The CDR3 is CASSQGEGEKLFF. The CDR3 DNA sequence: TGTGCCAGCAGCCAGGGTGAAGGTGAAAAACTGTTTTTT. The variable domain in full, with the rest retrieved from reference TRBV2 and TRBJ1-4, is EPEVTQTPSHQVTQMGQEVILRCVPISNHLYFYWYRQILGQKVEFLVSFYNNEISEKSEIFDDQFSVERPDGSNFTLKIRSTKLEDSAMYFCASSQGEGEKLFFGSGTQLSVL.

J is TRBJ2-1 and V is TRBV6-6, with a weak D call TRBD2 (5 bases). With 4 bases removed from V and 7 bases from J, the gap between germline ends came to 11 bases. The CDR3 runs 13 residues. Germline CDR1 reads MNHNY; CDR2 reads SVGAGI (reference sequence). In DNA form, the CDR3 reads TGTGCCAGCAGTTCCCATACTAGTAATGAGCAGTTCTTC. Protein sequence: CASSSHTSNEQFF.

V gene TRBV27 combines with J gene TRBJ1-5, with D possibly being TRBD1 (5 bases). V shed 2 bases and J shed 5 bases, with 13 bases lying between them. This CDR3 has 15 amino acids. Germline loops: CDR1 MNHEY, CDR2 SMNVEV (reference sequence). The CDR3 sequence is CASSLGWGVDQPQHF. CDR3 DNA sequence: TGTGCCAGCAGTTTAGGGTGGGGGGTAGATCAGCCCCAGCATTTT.

V and J are TRBV13 and TRBJ1-1, with D possibly being TRBD1 (5 bases). CDR3 length: 15 residues. Per the germline V gene, CDR1 is PRHDT and CDR2 is FYEKMQ (reference sequence). V was trimmed by 1 base and J by 6 bases, leaving 15 bases between them. The CDR3 region has the DNA TGTGCCAGCAGCTTAGTGGGCAGGGTAAATGCTGAAGCTTTCTTT. Protein: CASSLVGRVNAEAFF.

V gene TRBV10-3 combines with J gene TRBJ2-5; no definite D call. Trimming cost V 3 bases and J 2 bases, with 1 base left between them. The CDR3 contains 11 residues. The germline CDR1 and CDR2 sequences are ENHRY and SYGVKD. The CDR3 sequence is CAISEQETQYF. The CDR3 coding sequence is TGTGCCATCAGTGAACAAGAGACCCAGTACTTC.

The chain recombines TRBV21-1 with TRBJ2-5; the D call of TRBD1 is as the table states it, not checked on the DNA. TRBV21-1 is recorded as a pseudogene. CDR3 length: 21 residues. CDR3 sequence (DNA): TGTGCCAGCAGCAAAGATGGCTTCGAGGTTGGGGGCACCCGTGACCAAGAGACCCAGTACTTC. This translates into CASSKDGFEVGGTRDQETQYF.

The chain has TRBV7-2 and TRBJ2-1; D unclear. Germline V gene lookup returns CDR1 SGHTA and CDR2 FQGNSA. The V end lost 4 bases, the J end lost 1 base, and 8 bases lay between the germline ends. CDR3 length equals 14 residues. CDR3 sequence (DNA): TGTGCCAGCAGCTCTAGTCCTTCCTACAATGAGCAGTTCTTC. Its translation: CASSSSPSYNEQFF.

J is TRBJ1-2 and V is TRBV27; weak D call: TRBD1 (5 bases). The germline V gene has CDR1 MNHEY and CDR2 SMNVEV (reference sequence). Trimming removed 3 bases from V and 4 bases from J, with 15 bases in between. This CDR3 has 15 amino acids. CDR3 amino acids: CASSFLQGGGYGYTF. The CDR3 DNA is TGTGCCAGCAGTTTCCTCCAGGGAGGAGGCTATGGCTACACCTTC.

The V and J genes are TRBV27 and TRBJ2-3, with 7 positions matching TRBD1. CDR3 size: 15 residues. V lost 5 bases, J lost 0 bases, and 5 bases stayed unmatched. The germline gives CDR1 MNHEY, CDR2 SMNVEV (reference sequence). In DNA form, the CDR3 reads TGTGCCAGCAGTCCGGGACAGTCTAGCACAGATACGCAGTATTTT. Translated: CASSPGQSSTDTQYF.

The chain recombines TRBV5-6 with TRBJ2-7; D gene uncertain. This CDR3 has 16 residues. The V gene lost 4 bases and the J gene lost 0 bases, with 17 bases spanning the gap. CDR1 is SGHDT and CDR2 is YYEEEE in the germline V gene. The CDR3 protein is CASSGRFGPSSYEQYF. The CDR3 DNA follows: TGTGCCAGCAGCGGCCGGTTCGGACCTTCCTCCTACGAGCAGTACTTC.

This chain joins TRBV2 and TRBJ2-5, with TRBD1 matching 9 bases. The CDR3 has 14 residues. Germline V CDR1 and CDR2: SNHLY, FYNNEI. The junction had 9 bases not matched to a gene; V was cut back by 7 bases and J by 6 bases. The CDR3 loop reads CASIHRDREKTQYF. The CDR3 bases are TGTGCCAGCATACACCGGGACAGGGAGAAGACCCAGTACTTC.

This chain connects TRBV27 to TRBJ2-3; no clear D gene. The germline V gene encodes CDR1 MNHEY and CDR2 SMNVEV (reference sequence). Trimming removed 6 bases at V and 4 bases at J, with 14 bases between. CDR3 length equals 14 residues. The CDR3 DNA follows: TGTGCCAGCAGATCAGGACCTTACTCAGATACGCAGTATTTT. Residues: CASRSGPYSDTQYF.

The chain couples TRBV11-2 to TRBJ1-2; 8 bases match TRBD1. The CDR3 is made up of 14 amino acids. V dropped 0 bases and J dropped 7; count of bases not matched to a gene: 4. CDR1 is SGHAT, CDR2 FQNNGV, per germline. CDR3 in DNA: TGTGCCAGCAGCTTAGAACAGGGGGTCGGTGGCTACACCTTC. Residues: CASSLEQGVGGYTF.

The V and J genes are TRBV7-9 and TRBJ1-1, with D hard to call. The CDR3 extends over 12 amino acids. CDR1 is SEHNR, CDR2 FQNEAQ, per germline (reference sequence). V lost 7 bases, J lost 1 base, and 7 bases lay in between. The CDR3 bases are TGTGCCAGCACCCCAGAGAACACTGAAGCTTTCTTT. This encodes CASTPENTEAFF.

The chain has TRBV2 and TRBJ1-1; unclear D gene. The CDR3 spans 13 residues. Germline CDR1 reads SNHLY; CDR2 reads FYNNEI. Trimming removed 5 bases from V and 1 base from J, with 8 bases in between. The CDR3: CASSKIENTEAFF. In nucleotides, the CDR3 is TGTGCCAGCAGTAAAATAGAGAACACTGAAGCTTTCTTT.

CDR3 region: CASSPGRYYTEAFF. For the CDR3, the DNA is TGTGCCAGCAGCCCAGGGCGATACTACACTGAAGCTTTCTTT. The V call is TRBV7-2, the J call TRBJ1-1; D might be TRBD1 (5 bases). V gave up 5 bases and J gave up 3 bases, with 13 bases separating them. This CDR3 is 14 amino acids long. The germline V gene encodes CDR1 SGHTA and CDR2 FQGNSA.